This passage covers 22 T cell receptor beta chains from one sample sequenced in a study of cytomegalovirus exposure and HLA in healthy donors. The PCR ran on 60 Vbeta and 13 Jbeta primers. Assay: immunoSEQ multiplex PCR; the TCRdb copy retains only in-frame clones and omits some. There are 73,000 or so clones in the sample; 65% to 85% occur only once, and about 16% lies in the top ten. Specimen: PBMCs. The origin of the receptors is a woman between 40 and 55 years old in good health and CMV-seropositive.

This chain uses TRBV19 with TRBJ1-3; D gene ambiguous. The CDR3 has 16 amino acids. Germline values: CDR1 LNHDA, CDR2 SQIVND (reference sequence). The V and J ends lost 9 bases and 2 bases respectively, with 20 bases between them. The CDR3 DNA reads TGTGCCAGCCAGAGGTGGGAGAACTCTCCTGGAAACACCATATATTTT. This encodes CASQRWENSPGNTIYF.

About this clone itself: In the same sample, other DNA sequences code for this CDR3. The chain couples TRBV5-4 to TRBJ2-7; 12 bases align to TRBD2. Losses at the gene ends were 3 bases for V and 5 bases for J; bases not matched to a gene: 6. CDR1 is SGHNT and CDR2 is YYREEE in the germline V gene (reference sequence). The length of the CDR3 is 15 residues. The CDR3 sequence is CASSSGLAGLNEQYF. The CDR3 DNA sequence: TGTGCCAGCAGCTCGGGACTAGCGGGTCTGAACGAGCAGTACTTC.

This clone has a handful of counts. The V and J genes are TRBV9 and TRBJ2-7; 8 positions match TRBD1. The junction had 6 bases not matched to a gene; V was cut back by 0 bases and J by 4 bases. The CDR3 extends over 15 amino acids. In germline, CDR1 is SGDLS, CDR2 YYNGEE. The CDR3 DNA reads TGTGCCAGCAGCGTAGGAGTGGACAGGGCTTACGAGCAGTACTTC. It specifies CASSVGVDRAYEQYF.

In DNA, the CDR3 is TGCGCCAGCAGCCAAGGCGGAGACCTCGGCTCTGAAGCTTTCTTT. Translating gives CASSQGGDLGSEAFF. This sequence joins TRBV4-3 and TRBJ1-1, with D uncertain. Germline V gene sequence: CDR1 LGHNA, CDR2 YSLEER. This CDR3 region has 15 residues. V was trimmed by 1 base and J by 6 bases, leaving 15 bases between them.

V and J are TRBV28 and TRBJ1-2, with 10 bases identical to TRBD1. V lost 6 bases and J lost 5; bases outside the gene matches: 9. The CDR3 spans 15 residues. The germline V gene encodes CDR1 MDHEN and CDR2 SYDVKM. CDR3: CASRIDRGRGYGYTF. Written as DNA, the CDR3 is TGTGCCAGCAGGATAGACAGGGGGCGAGGTTATGGCTACACCTTC.

In the case of this clone: Because the CDR3's place on the DNA is in doubt, the DNA is left out and the CDR3 is given as listed by TCRdb. The gene calls are TRBV12-5 and TRBJ2-1; the table's D gene call, TRBD2, was not cross checked with the DNA. The CDR3 extends over 17 residues, inclusive of both ends. The germline gives CDR1 LGHNT, CDR2 FRNRAP. Here the CDR3 reads CASGLAILADFGNEQFF.

The V call is TRBV2, the J call TRBJ1-6, with 9 positions matching TRBD1. The CDR3 is 15 residues long. CDR1 and CDR2 from the germline V gene are SNHLY and FYNNEI. The J segment lost 5 bases and the V segment lost 6 bases, leaving 5 bases of the junction unmatched. CDR3 DNA: TGTGCCAGCAGCGTACAGGGGGCCAATAATTCACCCCTCCACTTT. The encoded protein is CASSVQGANNSPLHF. The entire variable domain, with the rest obtained from reference TRBV2 and TRBJ1-6, is as follows: EPEVTQTPSHQVTQMGQEVILRCVPISNHLYFYWYRQILGQKVEFLVSFYNNEISEKSEIFDDQFSVERPDGSNFTLKIRSTKLEDSAMYFCASSVQGANNSPLHFGNGTRLTVT.

This clone was seen a few times. The chain carries TRBV18 and TRBJ2-3, with D hard to call. CDR3 size: 15 residues. V was clipped by 6 bases and J by 0 bases, with 13 bases between them. Germline V gene lookup returns CDR1 KGHSH and CDR2 LQKENI. The CDR3 nucleotides read TGTGCCAGCTCCCCGTTCGACTCTAGCACAGATACGCAGTATTTT. Protein product: CASSPFDSSTDTQYF.

J is TRBJ1-2 and V is TRBV6-5, with D perhaps matching TRBD1 (5 bases). This CDR3 has 12 residues. Deletions cut 5 bases from V and 4 bases from J, with 8 bases between. The V gene's germline CDR1 is MNHEY and CDR2 SVGAGI. The CDR3 loop reads CASSPTGYGYTF. In DNA form, the CDR3 reads TGTGCCAGCAGTCCTACAGGCTATGGCTACACCTTC.

The chain links TRBV12-2 to TRBJ1-6; the D call in the table, TRBD1, was not verified against the DNA. TRBV12-2 is a pseudogene. This CDR3 contains 21 residues. The CDR3 loop reads CASRLALGEDRGRIFGSPLHF. The DNA for the CDR3 is TGTGCAAGTCGCTTAGCGCTGGGGGAGGACAGGGGGCGAATTTTTGGTTCACCCCTCCACTTT.

This clone was detected once. The chain uses TRBV21-1 and TRBJ2-7; the D call of TRBD1 is as the table states it, not checked on the DNA. TRBV21-1 is designated a pseudogene. The CDR3 totals 14 residues. The CDR3 reads CASSKGAGSHEQYF. CDR3 nucleotides: TGTGCCAGCAGCAAGGGCGCAGGTTCCCACGAGCAGTACTTC.

The chain joins TRBV21-1 to TRBJ1-1; TRBD1 was called by the table and not checked on the DNA. TRBV21-1 is given as a pseudogene. The CDR3 is made up of 11 amino acids. The CDR3 protein is CASRYRSEAFF. The CDR3 DNA is TGTGCCAGCAGGTACAGGAGTGAAGCTTTCTTT.

This clone showed up just once. CDR3 sequence: CASSYGPGTGLPAFF. As DNA, the CDR3 is TGTGCCAGCAGTTACGGACCCGGGACAGGGCTTCCAGCTTTCTTT. J is TRBJ1-1 and V is TRBV6-5; 9 positions match TRBD1. J gave up 10 bases and V 2 bases, and 11 bases lay outside the gene matches. CDR3 size: 15 residues. Germline CDR1 MNHEY, CDR2 SVGAGI.

J is TRBJ1-1 and V is TRBV7-2; no clear D. The ends were cut back, 1 base at V and 12 bases at J, with 12 bases in the middle. CDR1 and CDR2 (germline): SGHTA, FQGNSA. CDR3 length: 12 amino acids. The CDR3 loop is CASSLGQVKPFF. CDR3 DNA: TGTGCCAGCAGCTTAGGGCAGGTTAAGCCTTTCTTT.

The V and J genes are TRBV19 and TRBJ2-5, with 7 bases lining up with TRBD1. CDR3 size: 15 residues. Germline CDR1 is LNHDA and CDR2 is SQIVND (reference sequence). The junction had 7 bases not matched to a gene; V was cut back by 3 bases and J by 3 bases. The CDR3 loop reads CASSISPGQKETQYF. In nucleotides, the CDR3 is TGTGCCAGTAGTATTTCCCCGGGACAGAAAGAGACCCAGTACTTC.

The V gene is TRBV5-4, the J gene TRBJ1-4, with TRBD1 matching 7 bases. The CDR3 loop spans 14 amino acids. Germline lookup yields CDR1 SGHNT and CDR2 YYREEE (reference sequence). The V and J ends lost 4 bases and 8 bases, in that order; junction bases with no gene match: 8. CDR3 in amino acids: CASSQGVGDEKLFF. The CDR3 DNA reads TGTGCCAGCAGCCAGGGGGTTGGAGACGAAAAACTGTTTTTT. Supplemented by reference TRBV5-4 and TRBJ1-4, the full variable domain reads ETGVTQSPTHLIKTRGQQVTLRCSSQSGHNTVSWYQQALGQGPQFIFQYYREEENGRGNFPPRFSGLQFPNYSSELNVNALELDDSALYLCASSQGVGDEKLFFGSGTQLSVL.

This clone was counted between two and nine times. The V gene is TRBV2, the J gene TRBJ1-4, with 8 bases aligning to TRBD1. Germline V CDR1 and CDR2: SNHLY, FYNNEI. J gave up 5 bases and V 6 bases, and 2 bases lay outside the gene matches. The CDR3 runs 13 residues. DNA for the CDR3: TGTGCCAGCAGCGGGACAGGCAATGAAAAACTGTTTTTT. Its protein is CASSGTGNEKLFF.

The genes are TRBV13 and TRBJ1-5, with 8 bases matching TRBD1. Trimming at V came to 6 bases and at J to 6 bases, leaving 7 bases not matched to a gene. Germline values: CDR1 PRHDT, CDR2 FYEKMQ (reference sequence). The length of the CDR3 is 14 residues. The chain's CDR3 is CASSAGGWGQPQHF. The CDR3 DNA follows: TGTGCCAGCAGTGCAGGGGGCTGGGGTCAGCCCCAGCATTTT.

CDR3: CASRTQGAYGYTF. The DNA for the CDR3 is TGTGCCAGCAGGACCCAGGGGGCCTATGGCTACACCTTC. This chain connects TRBV5-6 to TRBJ1-2; TRBD1 matches 8 bases. Germline CDR1 SGHDT, CDR2 YYEEEE. The CDR3 spans 13 residues. The V gene end was trimmed by 5 bases and the J gene end by 4 bases; junction bases not matched to a gene: 4.

The chain uses TRBV11-3 and TRBJ1-4, with D possibly TRBD1 on 6 matching bases. V was trimmed by 7 bases and J by 4 bases, leaving 16 bases between them. CDR3 length equals 15 residues. Germline assignment: CDR1 SGHNT and CDR2 YENEEA. The CDR3 nucleotides are TGTGCCAGCACCAAATCAGGGGAGAGTAATGAAAAACTGTTTTTT. Its protein product is CASTKSGESNEKLFF. Using reference TRBV11-3 and TRBJ1-4 for the parts outside the CDR3, the full variable domain is EAGVVQSPRYKIIEKKQPVAFWCNPISGHNTLYWYLQNLGQGPELLIRYENEEAVDDSQLPKDRFSAERLKGVDSTLKIQPAELGDSAVYLCASTKSGESNEKLFFGSGTQLSVL.

This sequence joins TRBV6-6 and TRBJ2-7, with 7 bases matching TRBD1. Germline lookup yields CDR1 MNHNY and CDR2 SVGAGI (reference sequence). J gave up 3 bases and V 5 bases, and 4 bases lay outside the gene matches. The CDR3 extends over 13 amino acids. As DNA, the CDR3 is TGTGCCAGCAGTCCGGGACAGCACTACGAGCAGTACTTC. Translation: CASSPGQHYEQYF.

The rearrangement joins TRBV11-2 to TRBJ2-7; possible D gene TRBD2, 5 bases. V was pared by 5 bases and J by 4 bases, with 18 bases between. Germline V gene data show CDR1 as SGHAT and CDR2 as FQNNGV. The CDR3 covers 15 residues. The CDR3, as DNA: TGTGCCAGCAGCCCCGCCCGTTCGGGGTTATACGAGCAGTACTTC. It is translated as CASSPARSGLYEQYF.